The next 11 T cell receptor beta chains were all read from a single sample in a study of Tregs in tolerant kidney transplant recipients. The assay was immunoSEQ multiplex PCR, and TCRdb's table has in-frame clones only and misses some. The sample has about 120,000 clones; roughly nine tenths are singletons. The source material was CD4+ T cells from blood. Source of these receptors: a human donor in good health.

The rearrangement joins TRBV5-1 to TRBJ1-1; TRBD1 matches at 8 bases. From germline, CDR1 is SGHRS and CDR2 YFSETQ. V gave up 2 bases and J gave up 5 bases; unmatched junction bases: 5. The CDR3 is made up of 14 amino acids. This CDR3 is CASSFGQGGTEAFF. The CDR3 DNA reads TGCGCCAGCAGCTTTGGACAGGGAGGGACTGAAGCTTTCTTT.

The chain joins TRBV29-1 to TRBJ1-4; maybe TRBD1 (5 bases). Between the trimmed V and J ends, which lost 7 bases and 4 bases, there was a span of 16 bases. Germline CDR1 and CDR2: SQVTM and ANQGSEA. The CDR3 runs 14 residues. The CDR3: CSAARGRGNEKLFF. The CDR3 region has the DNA TGCAGCGCGGCGCGAGGGAGGGGTAATGAAAAACTGTTTTTT.

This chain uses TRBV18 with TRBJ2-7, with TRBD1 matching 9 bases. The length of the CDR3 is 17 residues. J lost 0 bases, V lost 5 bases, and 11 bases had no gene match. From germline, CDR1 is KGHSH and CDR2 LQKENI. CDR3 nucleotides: TGTGCCAGCTCAGCCGTACAGGGGGCACAAAACTCCTACGAGCAGTACTTC. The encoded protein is CASSAVQGAQNSYEQYF.

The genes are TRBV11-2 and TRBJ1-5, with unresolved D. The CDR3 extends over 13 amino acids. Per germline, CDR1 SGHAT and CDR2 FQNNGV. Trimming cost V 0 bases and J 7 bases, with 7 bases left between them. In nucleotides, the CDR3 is TGTGCCAGCAGCTTAGAGCCTAGACAGCCCCAGCATTTT. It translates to CASSLEPRQPQHF.

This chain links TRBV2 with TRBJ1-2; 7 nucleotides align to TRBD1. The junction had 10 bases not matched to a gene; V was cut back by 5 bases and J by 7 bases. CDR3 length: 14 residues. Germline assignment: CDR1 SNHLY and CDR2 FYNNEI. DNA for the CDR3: TGTGCCAGCAGTCAAGAGGGGGCGAGCAGTGGCTACACCTTC. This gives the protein CASSQEGASSGYTF.

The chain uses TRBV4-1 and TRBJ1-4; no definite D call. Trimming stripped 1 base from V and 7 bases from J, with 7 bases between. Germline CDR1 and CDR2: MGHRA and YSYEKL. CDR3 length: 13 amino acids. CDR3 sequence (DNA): TGCGCCAGCAGCCAAGGACGGGGTGAAAAACTGTTTTTT. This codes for CASSQGRGEKLFF.

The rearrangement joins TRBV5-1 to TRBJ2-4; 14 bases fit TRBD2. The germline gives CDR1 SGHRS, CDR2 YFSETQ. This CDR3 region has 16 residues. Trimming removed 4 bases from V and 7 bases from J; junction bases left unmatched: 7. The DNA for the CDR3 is TGCGCCAGCAGCCTCGGGACTAGCGGGGGTGGGAACATTCAGTACTTC. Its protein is CASSLGTSGGGNIQYF.

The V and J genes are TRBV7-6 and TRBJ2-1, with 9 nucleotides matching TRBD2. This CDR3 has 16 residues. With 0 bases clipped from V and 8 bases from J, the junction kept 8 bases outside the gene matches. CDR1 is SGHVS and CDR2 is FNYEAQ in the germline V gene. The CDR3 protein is CASSLAGSGRGHEQFF. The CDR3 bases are TGTGCCAGCAGCTTAGCTGGTAGCGGGAGAGGACATGAGCAGTTCTTC.

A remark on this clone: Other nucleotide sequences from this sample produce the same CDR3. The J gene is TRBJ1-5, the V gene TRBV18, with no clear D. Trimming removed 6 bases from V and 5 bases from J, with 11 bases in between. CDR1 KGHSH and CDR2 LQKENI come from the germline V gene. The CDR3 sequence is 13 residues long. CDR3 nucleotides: TGTGCCAGCTCTCCCGAACAAGATCAGCCCCAGCATTTT. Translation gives CASSPEQDQPQHF.

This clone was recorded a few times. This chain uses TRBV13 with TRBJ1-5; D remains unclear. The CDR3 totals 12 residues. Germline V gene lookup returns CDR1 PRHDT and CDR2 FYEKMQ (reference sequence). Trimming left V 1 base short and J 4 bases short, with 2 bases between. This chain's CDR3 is CASSLANQPQHF. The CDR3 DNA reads TGTGCCAGCAGCTTAGCAAATCAGCCCCAGCATTTT.

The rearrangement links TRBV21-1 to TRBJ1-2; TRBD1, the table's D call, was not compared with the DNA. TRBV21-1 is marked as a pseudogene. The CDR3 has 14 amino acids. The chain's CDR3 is CASSVPGQGYGYTF. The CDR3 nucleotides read TGTGCCAGCAGCGTGCCGGGACAGGGGTATGGCTACACCTTC.